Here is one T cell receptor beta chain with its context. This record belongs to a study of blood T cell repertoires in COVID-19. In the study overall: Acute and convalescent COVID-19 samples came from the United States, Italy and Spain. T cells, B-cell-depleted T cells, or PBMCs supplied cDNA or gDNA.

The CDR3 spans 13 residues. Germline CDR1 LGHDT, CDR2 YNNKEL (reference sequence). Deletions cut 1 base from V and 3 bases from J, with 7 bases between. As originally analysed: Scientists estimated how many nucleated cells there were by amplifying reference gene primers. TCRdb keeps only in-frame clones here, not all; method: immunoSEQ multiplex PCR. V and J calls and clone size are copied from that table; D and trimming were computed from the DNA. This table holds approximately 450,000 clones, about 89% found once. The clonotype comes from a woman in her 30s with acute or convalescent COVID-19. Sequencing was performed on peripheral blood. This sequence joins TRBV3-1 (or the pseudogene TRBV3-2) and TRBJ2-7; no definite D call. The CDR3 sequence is CASSQGPNYEQYF. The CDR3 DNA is TGTGCCAGCAGCCAAGGCCCTAACTACGAGCAGTACTTC.